One and the same sample provided the 29 T cell receptor beta chains below, sequenced in a study of T cells in Graves' hyperthyroidism and ophthalmopathy. From RNA transcripts, TCR beta CDR3 regions were amplified. RT-PCR in the first round (using the HTBI primer set) targeted the TCR CDR3. TCRdb called the multiplex PCR reads again in MiXCR, with one record for every CDR3 protein. The data hold nearly 250,000 distinct CDR3 sequences, with almost 25% observed a single time. The sample taken for sequencing was blood. These receptor sequences come from a woman aged 40 to 55 with Graves' ophthalmopathy.

This clonotype occurred a few times. The rearrangement links TRBV7-2 to TRBJ2-5; the match to TRBD2 covers 11 bases. With 2 bases clipped from V and 1 base from J, the junction kept 3 bases outside the gene matches. The CDR3 consists of 16 residues. Per germline, CDR1 SGHTA and CDR2 FQGNSA. The CDR3 is CASSLPLAGGQETQYF. As DNA, the CDR3 is TGTGCCAGCAGCTTACCTCTAGCGGGGGGCCAAGAGACCCAGTACTTC.

This sequence joins TRBV28 and TRBJ2-5; D perhaps matches TRBD1 (6 bases). Germline CDR1 and CDR2: MDHEN and SYDVKM. The CDR3 is made up of 13 amino acids. V gave up 6 bases and J gave up 5 bases, with 13 bases separating them. The CDR3 DNA sequence: TGTGCCAGCAGACAGGGTGAAGTGGAGACCCAGTACTTC. Amino acids: CASRQGEVETQYF.

The rearrangement joins TRBV6-5 to TRBJ1-2; D remains unclear. V shed 0 bases and J shed 8 bases, with 13 bases lying between them. The CDR3 runs 14 residues. Germline V gives CDR1 MNHEY, CDR2 SVGAGI. The CDR3: CASSYSRVLRGYTF. For the CDR3, the DNA is TGTGCCAGCAGTTACTCACGGGTTCTACGGGGCTACACCTTC.

The chain links TRBV19 to TRBJ2-2; unclear D gene. The CDR3 runs to 14 residues. Germline V gene data show CDR1 as LNHDA and CDR2 as SQIVND (reference sequence). Trimming left V 2 bases short and J 4 bases short, with 8 bases between. The CDR3 loop is CASSILPATGELFF. The CDR3 DNA is TGTGCCAGTAGTATACTTCCGGCCACCGGGGAGCTGTTTTTT.

This clonotype was observed at least ten times. CDR3 sequence: CASSYGGTGRAGELFF. CDR3 DNA: TGTGCCAGCAGTTACGGGGGTACCGGGAGGGCCGGGGAGCTGTTTTTT. The rearrangement links TRBV6-5 to TRBJ2-2; 8 bases agree with TRBD2. V was pared by 2 bases and J by 6 bases, with 8 bases of the junction left unmatched. The CDR3 loop spans 16 amino acids. Germline V gives CDR1 MNHEY, CDR2 SVGAGI.

A note on this clonotype: A read error is possible here, since a much larger clone lies one base away. The chain has TRBV20-1 and TRBJ2-5, with D possibly being TRBD2 (6 bases). Trimming took 1 base from V and 7 from J, leaving 10 bases between them. The CDR3 loop spans 12 amino acids. CDR1 is DFQATT, CDR2 SNEGSKA, per germline (reference sequence). This CDR3 reads CSARAVGGTQYF. The CDR3, as DNA: TGCAGTGCTAGAGCGGTGGGGGGGACCCAGTACTTC.

This clonotype was counted at least ten times. This chain joins TRBV12-3 or TRBV12-4 and TRBJ2-5; 7 nucleotides align to TRBD1. The CDR3 is 14 residues long. With 3 bases clipped from V and 3 bases from J, the junction kept 4 bases outside the gene matches. The CDR3 bases are TGTGCCAGCAGTTTTTTAACAGGGGAAGAGACCCAGTACTTC. This encodes CASSFLTGEETQYF.

The sample holds many counts of this clonotype. The gene calls are TRBV6-5 and TRBJ2-7, with D hard to call. The V end lost 2 bases, the J end lost 2 bases, and 13 bases lay between the germline ends. The CDR3 is made up of 15 amino acids. Per germline, CDR1 MNHEY and CDR2 SVGAGI. CDR3 sequence (DNA): TGTGCCAGCAGTTACCGCCCGGACGGGCCCTACGAGCAGTACTTC. Translating gives CASSYRPDGPYEQYF.

This clonotype was recorded many times. This chain connects TRBV6-5 to TRBJ1-2, with D tentatively TRBD1 (6 bases). The CDR3 is 13 residues long. CDR1 is MNHEY and CDR2 is SVGAGI in the germline V gene. Between the trimmed V and J ends, which lost 2 bases and 6 bases, there was a span of 10 bases. The CDR3 is CASSYRTVDGYTF. The CDR3 DNA is TGTGCCAGCAGTTACCGGACAGTGGATGGCTACACCTTC.

This clonotype has ten or more counts. The V and J genes are TRBV5-4 and TRBJ2-7; 7 nucleotides agree with TRBD1. V shed 10 bases, J shed 3 bases, and the junction held 10 bases outside the gene matches. This CDR3 is built from 13 residues. CDR1 and CDR2 from the germline V gene are SGHNT and YYREEE (reference sequence). CDR3 region: CAAGQEPHYEQYF. The DNA for the CDR3 is TGTGCCGCCGGACAGGAACCTCACTACGAGCAGTACTTC.

This clonotype was recorded many times. The chain uses TRBV7-4 and TRBJ2-2; 8 nucleotides match TRBD2. With V trimmed by 3 bases and J by 0 bases, 15 bases remained unmatched. The CDR3 sequence is 20 residues long. Germline V lookup: CDR1 SGHVT, CDR2 SQSDAQ. The CDR3 coding sequence is TGTGCCAGCAGCTTTGTACGTGCTAGCGGGTTTAAAGCGAACACCGGGGAGCTGTTTTTT. This sequence encodes CASSFVRASGFKANTGELFF.

V gene TRBV19 combines with J gene TRBJ1-5, with 7 positions matching TRBD1. This CDR3 has 17 residues. V trimming: 5 bases; J trimming: 0 bases; junction bases outside the gene matches: 10. Germline CDR1 and CDR2: LNHDA and SQIVND (reference sequence). The CDR3 loop reads CASSLTGTAYSNQPQHF. CDR3 nucleotide sequence: TGTGCCAGTAGTTTAACCGGGACAGCGTATAGCAATCAGCCCCAGCATTTT. The complete variable domain, with remaining parts taken from reference TRBV19 and TRBJ1-5, reads DGGITQSPKYLFRKEGQNVTLSCEQNLNHDAMYWYRQDPGQGLRLIYYSQIVNDFQKGDIAEGYSVSREKKESFPLTVTSAQKNPTAFYLCASSLTGTAYSNQPQHFGDGTRLSIL.

The J gene is TRBJ1-2, the V gene TRBV28, with D perhaps matching TRBD1 (6 bases). Deletions cut 8 bases from V and 3 bases from J, with 16 bases between. The CDR3 consists of 14 residues. Germline V lookup: CDR1 MDHEN, CDR2 SYDVKM. CDR3 protein: CASREQGKDYGYTF. DNA for the CDR3: TGTGCCAGCCGGGAACAGGGAAAGGACTATGGCTACACCTTC.

There are many counts of this clonotype. The chain recombines TRBV20-1 with TRBJ2-7; possible D gene TRBD2, 5 bases. The CDR3 is made up of 13 amino acids. Trimming took off 3 bases at V and 3 bases at J, with 12 bases between the two ends. Per the germline V gene, CDR1 is DFQATT and CDR2 is SNEGSKA (reference sequence). The CDR3 region has the DNA TGCAGTGCTAGCACGGAGGTGGGCTACGAGCAGTACTTC. This translates into CSASTEVGYEQYF.

This clonotype was seen ten or more times. The chain is built from TRBV12-3 or TRBV12-4 and TRBJ1-1; 8 bases map to TRBD1. The CDR3 is 14 residues long. Losses at the gene ends were 6 bases for V and 7 bases for J; bases not matched to a gene: 10. The CDR3 DNA is TGTGCCAGCAGCCGAGTGGGGACAGGTCGTGAAGCTTTCTTT. This gives the protein CASSRVGTGREAFF.

This clonotype has ten or more counts. Written as DNA, the CDR3 is TGTGCCAGCAGTACTACTAGCGGCAGGGGAGGGGGTACGCAGTATTTT. Translating gives CASSTTSGRGGGTQYF. V usage is TRBV6-4 and J usage is TRBJ2-3, with 8 nucleotides matching TRBD2. V was pared by 5 bases and J by 8 bases, with 15 bases of the junction left unmatched. Germline V gives CDR1 MRHNA, CDR2 SNTAGT. CDR3 length: 16 amino acids.

This clonotype occurred many times. V usage is TRBV29-1 and J usage is TRBJ2-7; no firm D call. The CDR3 runs to 11 residues. Trimming shortened V by 4 bases and J by 3 bases, and 7 bases separated the two germline ends. CDR1 and CDR2 (germline): SQVTM, ANQGSEA. CDR3: CSVVRSYEQYF. For the CDR3, the DNA is TGCAGCGTTGTGCGCAGCTACGAGCAGTACTTC.

This clonotype showed up just a few times. The chain links TRBV6-1 to TRBJ1-3, with no clear D. CDR3 size: 13 residues. Germline lookup yields CDR1 MNHNS and CDR2 SASEGT. Trimming left V 6 bases short and J 3 bases short, with 9 bases between. CDR3 loop: CASSPGIGNTIYF. The CDR3 DNA reads as TGTGCCAGCAGCCCCGGGATTGGAAACACCATATATTTT.

The CDR3 nucleotides read TGTGCCAGCAGCCAAGCAGGTCAAGCAGCCGGGGAGCTGTTTTTT. Translated: CASSQAGQAAGELFF. The rearrangement joins TRBV4-2 to TRBJ2-2, with D unclear. CDR3 length: 15 amino acids. V shed 1 base and J shed 6 bases, with 12 bases lying between them. Looked up from germline, CDR1 is LGHNA and CDR2 is YNFKEQ.

This clonotype was seen at least ten times. The rearrangement joins TRBV6-2 or TRBV6-3 to TRBJ2-7; 11 bases align to TRBD1. Per germline, CDR1 MNHEY and CDR2 SVGEGT. This CDR3 is 15 amino acids long. Unmatched junction bases numbered 6, after V lost 6 bases and J lost 2 bases. The CDR3 loop reads CASSRTGGDAYEQYF. The DNA of the CDR3 is TGTGCCAGCAGCCGGACAGGGGGCGATGCCTACGAGCAGTACTTC.

This clonotype appeared many times. The DNA of the CDR3 is TGCAGTGCTAGAGACGGAGGGATAACTGAAGCTTTCTTT. Translated, it gives CSARDGGITEAFF. The V gene is TRBV20-1, the J gene TRBJ1-1; D uncertain. V dropped 0 bases and J dropped 5 bases, with 10 bases sitting between them. Germline V gene lookup returns CDR1 DFQATT and CDR2 SNEGSKA (reference sequence). This CDR3 is 13 amino acids long.

This clonotype was observed a single time. This chain connects TRBV10-3 to TRBJ1-2; D is uncertain. The CDR3 runs to 15 residues. Trimming shortened V by 0 bases and J by 4 bases, and 12 bases separated the two germline ends. CDR1 ENHRY and CDR2 SYGVKD come from the germline V gene. The CDR3 here is CAISESNPAAYGYTF. The CDR3 bases are TGTGCCATCAGTGAGTCGAACCCAGCAGCCTATGGCTACACCTTC.

This clonotype was recorded many times. V and J are TRBV11-2 and TRBJ2-7; D not certain. CDR3 length equals 12 residues. V shed 5 bases and J shed 3 bases, with 8 bases lying between them. Germline V gene lookup returns CDR1 SGHAT and CDR2 FQNNGV. This CDR3 reads CASSPNLYEQYF. CDR3 nucleotides: TGTGCCAGCAGCCCAAATCTCTACGAGCAGTACTTC.

The rearrangement uses TRBV12-3 or TRBV12-4 and TRBJ1-1; D unclear. Trimming stripped 2 bases from V and 6 bases from J, with 10 bases between. This CDR3 has 13 amino acids. The CDR3 reads CASSLRWSAEAFF. As DNA, the CDR3 is TGTGCCAGCAGTTTAAGGTGGTCCGCTGAAGCTTTCTTT.

Of note for this clonotype: A much larger clonotype is one base distant, so this may be a read error. This chain connects TRBV6-1 to TRBJ2-5, with a possible D match to TRBD2 (5 bases). Germline V CDR1 and CDR2: MNHNS, SASEGT. The V end lost 6 bases, the J end lost 7 bases, and 9 bases lay between the germline ends. The CDR3 runs 11 residues. The CDR3 nucleotides read TGTGCCAGCAGCCTCCGGGGGACCCAGTACTTC. This gives the protein CASSLRGTQYF.

This clonotype has at least ten counts. This chain connects TRBV6-1 to TRBJ2-7; possible D gene TRBD1, 6 bases. In germline, CDR1 is MNHNS, CDR2 SASEGT. V was clipped by 6 bases and J by 7 bases, with 10 bases between them. This CDR3 is built from 11 residues. CDR3 DNA: TGTGCCAGCAGGAACCAGGGGGAGCAGTACTTC. It specifies CASRNQGEQYF.

This clonotype was counted ten times or more. The chain couples TRBV2 to TRBJ2-3, with 14 bases aligning to TRBD2. Looked up from germline, CDR1 is SNHLY and CDR2 is FYNNEI. V was pared by 8 bases and J by 2 bases, with 6 bases of the junction left unmatched. There are 16 residues in the CDR3. The CDR3 spells CASGTSGSVPTDTQYF. In DNA form, the CDR3 reads TGTGCCAGCGGGACTAGCGGGAGTGTACCCACAGATACGCAGTATTTT.

This clonotype occurred a few times. V usage is TRBV27 and J usage is TRBJ2-6, with D maybe TRBD2 (6 bases). The V and J ends lost 2 bases and 0 bases respectively, with 11 bases between them. CDR1 and CDR2 (germline): MNHEY, SMNVEV (reference sequence). This CDR3 has 17 residues. The CDR3 DNA reads TGTGCCAGCAGTTTACGTTCCGGGGGCTCTGGGGCCAACGTCCTGACTTTC. It specifies CASSLRSGGSGANVLTF.

The chain is built from TRBV28 and TRBJ2-5; 9 bases map to TRBD2. This CDR3 comprises 17 residues. V was pared by 3 bases and J by 4 bases, with 12 bases of the junction left unmatched. Germline loops: CDR1 MDHEN, CDR2 SYDVKM. The CDR3 region has the DNA TGTGCCAGCAGTTTTCATGGGACTAGCACGTTCCCAGAGACCCAGTACTTC. This sequence encodes CASSFHGTSTFPETQYF.